This T cell receptor (beta chain) derives from a study of T cells of healthy individuals. MiXCR was run by TCRdb on the 5' RACE reads, yielding one entry per CDR3 protein. The data show tens of thousands of distinct CDR3 sequences, with around 16% seen just once and around 5.1% held by the top ten. This TCR was sampled from a human donor in good health.

In DNA, the CDR3 is TGCAGTGCTCTCTCGGAGGGGCCCCTATTTTACGAGCAGTACTTC. Protein sequence: CSALSEGPLFYEQYF. The chain couples TRBV20-1 to TRBJ2-7, with D tentatively TRBD2 (6 bases). Per germline, CDR1 DFQATT and CDR2 SNEGSKA (reference sequence). Between the trimmed V and J ends, which lost 5 bases and 4 bases, there was a span of 21 bases. The CDR3 is 15 residues long.